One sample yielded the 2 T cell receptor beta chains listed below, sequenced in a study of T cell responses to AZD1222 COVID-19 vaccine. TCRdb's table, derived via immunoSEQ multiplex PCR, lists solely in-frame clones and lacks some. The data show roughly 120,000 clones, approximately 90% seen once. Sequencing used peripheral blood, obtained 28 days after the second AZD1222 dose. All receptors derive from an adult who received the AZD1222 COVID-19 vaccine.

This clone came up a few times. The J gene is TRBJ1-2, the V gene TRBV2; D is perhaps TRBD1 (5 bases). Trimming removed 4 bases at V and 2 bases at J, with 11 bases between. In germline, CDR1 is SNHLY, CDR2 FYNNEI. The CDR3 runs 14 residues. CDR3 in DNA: TGTGCCAGCAGTGTGAAGACAGAAAACTATGGCTACACCTTC. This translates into CASSVKTENYGYTF. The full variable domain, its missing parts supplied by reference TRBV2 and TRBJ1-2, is EPEVTQTPSHQVTQMGQEVILRCVPISNHLYFYWYRQILGQKVEFLVSFYNNEISEKSEIFDDQFSVERPDGSNFTLKIRSTKLEDSAMYFCASSVKTENYGYTFGSGTRLTVV.

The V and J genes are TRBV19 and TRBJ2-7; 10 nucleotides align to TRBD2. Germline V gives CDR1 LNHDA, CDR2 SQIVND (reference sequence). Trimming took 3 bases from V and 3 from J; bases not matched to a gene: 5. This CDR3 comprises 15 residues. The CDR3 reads CASSILGTSVYEQYF. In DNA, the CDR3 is TGTGCCAGTAGTATTTTGGGGACTAGCGTCTACGAGCAGTACTTC. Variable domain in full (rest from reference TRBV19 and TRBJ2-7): DGGITQSPKYLFRKEGQNVTLSCEQNLNHDAMYWYRQDPGQGLRLIYYSQIVNDFQKGDIAEGYSVSREKKESFPLTVTSAQKNPTAFYLCASSILGTSVYEQYFGPGTRLTVT.